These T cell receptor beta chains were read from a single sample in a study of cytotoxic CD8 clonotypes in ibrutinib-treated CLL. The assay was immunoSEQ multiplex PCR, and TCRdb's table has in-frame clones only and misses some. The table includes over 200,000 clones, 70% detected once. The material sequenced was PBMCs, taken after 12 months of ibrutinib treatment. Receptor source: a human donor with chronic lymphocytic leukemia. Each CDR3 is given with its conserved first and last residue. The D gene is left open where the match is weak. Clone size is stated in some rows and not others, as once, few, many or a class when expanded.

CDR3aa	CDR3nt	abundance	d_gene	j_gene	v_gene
CASSPMGSVSHYGYTF	TGTGCCAGCTCACCAATGGGGAGCGTATCTCACTATGGCTACACCTTC	.	.	TRBJ1-2	TRBV18
CASRDGLRGNQPQHF	TGTGCCAGTCGGGACGGCCTTAGAGGCAATCAGCCCCAGCATTTT	.	.	TRBJ1-5	TRBV19
CASSFSAGGSQPQHF	TGTGCCAGCAGTTTTTCTGCAGGGGGTAGCCAGCCCCAGCATTTT	.	TRBD1	TRBJ1-5	TRBV28
CASSRQGTGSYGYTF	TGTGCCAGCAGCCGCCAAGGGACAGGGTCATATGGCTACACCTTC	.	TRBD1	TRBJ1-2	TRBV11-2
CAISDRGRGKGGEQFF	TGTGCCATCAGTGATCGCGGCAGGGGGAAGGGAGGTGAGCAGTTCTTC	.	.	TRBJ2-1	TRBV10-3
CASRQGYSNQPQHF	TGTGCCAGCAGGCAGGGTTATAGCAATCAGCCCCAGCATTTT	.	.	TRBJ1-5	TRBV27
CASSHRASGTGELFF	TGTGCCAGCAGTCACCGGGCTAGCGGAACCGGGGAGCTGTTTTTT	.	TRBD2	TRBJ2-2	TRBV11-2
CASSFFPAFAATDTQYF	TGTGCCAGCAGTTTTTTCCCAGCCTTTGCAGCCACAGATACGCAGTATTTT	.	.	TRBJ2-3	TRBV27
CASSLALSTQYF	TGTGCCAGCAGCTTAGCTCTGTCGACCCAGTACTTC	once	.	TRBJ2-5	TRBV7-2
CASSQTEIGDHPNYGYTF	TGTGCCAGCAGCCAGACCGAGATTGGGGACCACCCTAACTATGGCTACACCTTC	.	.	TRBJ1-2	TRBV7-9
CASRMTDEAFF	TGTGCCAGCAGGATGACAGATGAAGCTTTCTTT	.	.	TRBJ1-1	TRBV2
CASGGGRRAFF	TGTGCCAGCGGGGGGGGCAGAAGGGCTTTCTTT	.	.	TRBJ1-1	TRBV2
CASSLSGPGGSYNEQFF	TGTGCCAGCAGTTTATCGGGCCCCGGCGGCTCCTACAATGAGCAGTTCTTC	.	.	TRBJ2-1	TRBV28
CAWSVAGTGNTIYF	TGTGCCTGGAGTGTAGCAGGGACTGGAAACACCATATATTTT	.	.	TRBJ1-3	TRBV30
CASSTPDRNTEAFF	TGTGCCAGCAGTACCCCCGACAGGAACACTGAAGCTTTCTTT	.	.	TRBJ1-1	TRBV28
CASTPTRGLGTQYF	TGTGCCAGCACCCCGACCCGGGGGCTCGGTACGCAGTATTTT	few	.	TRBJ2-3	TRBV28
CASSDQNTSTDTQYF	TGTGCCAGCAGTGACCAAAATACTAGCACAGATACGCAGTATTTT	.	.	TRBJ2-3	TRBV6-4
CASSDGLLGGYTF	TGTGCCAGCAGTGACGGGTTATTGGGTGGCTACACCTTC	few	.	TRBJ1-2	TRBV6-5
CASSKAPGGRTEQFF	TGTGCCAGCAGCAAAGCGCCGGGGGGGCGGACTGAGCAGTTCTTC	once	.	TRBJ2-1	TRBV21-1
CASSQDSSGSGGNTIYF	TGTGCCAGCAGCCAAGATTCGTCAGGCTCGGGTGGAAACACCATATATTTT	few	.	TRBJ1-3	TRBV4-2
CASSPRDGGEQYF	TGTGCCAGCTCACCACGCGATGGGGGCGAGCAGTACTTC	once	.	TRBJ2-7	TRBV18
CAWAQGFPEAFF	TGTGCCTGGGCCCAGGGGTTCCCTGAAGCTTTCTTT	few	.	TRBJ1-1	TRBV30
CASSPPRAGDSSSYNEQFF	TGTGCCAGCTCACCACCCCGAGCGGGGGACTCAAGCTCCTACAATGAGCAGTTCTTC	.	TRBD2	TRBJ2-1	TRBV18
CAFAATNSPLHF	TGTGCATTTGCGGCAACCAATTCACCCCTCCACTTT	.	.	TRBJ1-6	TRBV30
CASSFSGWNTEAFF	TGTGCCAGCAGTTTTTCGGGGTGGAACACTGAAGCTTTCTTT	.	.	TRBJ1-1	TRBV27
CASSLGREGGYTF	TGCGCCAGCAGCTTGGGCAGGGAGGGTGGCTACACCTTC	.	.	TRBJ1-2	TRBV5-1
CASRKGSSNNSPLHF	TGTGCCAGCCGAAAGGGGTCCTCAAATAATTCACCCCTCCACTTT	.	.	TRBJ1-6	TRBV25-1
CSASSGQGNQPQHF	TGCAGCGCTTCCTCGGGGCAGGGAAATCAGCCCCAGCATTTT	.	.	TRBJ1-5	TRBV29-1
CASSLGQGREQYF	TGTGCCAGCTCACTCGGACAGGGGCGCGAGCAGTACTTC	.	TRBD1	TRBJ2-7	TRBV18
CASSLGQAGKTQYF	TGTGCCAGCAGCTTAGGACAGGCTGGGAAGACCCAGTACTTC	.	TRBD1	TRBJ2-5	TRBV28
CASSVRTSGGGPQETQYF	TGTGCCAGCAGTGTCCGGACTAGCGGGGGGGGTCCACAAGAGACCCAGTACTTC	once	TRBD2	TRBJ2-5	TRBV6-1
CASNSRGGDEQFF	TGTGCCAGCAATTCCAGAGGGGGCGATGAGCAGTTCTTC	.	TRBD1	TRBJ2-1	TRBV9
CASNPTGVYGELFF	TGTGCCAGCAACCCGACAGGGGTGTACGGGGAGCTGTTTTTT	.	TRBD1	TRBJ2-2	TRBV6-6
CSVGRTSREPYGYTF	TGCAGCGTTGGGCGGACATCTAGAGAACCATATGGCTACACCTTC	.	.	TRBJ1-2	TRBV29-1
CASRRRDLNQPQHF	TGTGCCAGCAGACGCAGGGACCTGAATCAGCCCCAGCATTTT	.	.	TRBJ1-5	TRBV6-5
CAWSKSSLAGSEYF	TGTGCCTGGAGTAAGTCCTCCCTAGCAGGATCGGAGTATTTT	.	.	TRBJ2-3	TRBV30
CASSQGGPLYGYTF	TGTGCCAGCAGCCAGGGGGGTCCCTTGTATGGCTACACCTTC	.	TRBD1	TRBJ1-2	TRBV27
CASSREQGDGTDTQYF	TGTGCCAGCAGCCGGGAACAGGGGGATGGCACAGATACGCAGTATTTT	large	TRBD1	TRBJ2-3	TRBV4-2
CASSLEGFSNEKLFF	TGCGCCAGCAGCCTTGAGGGGTTCTCTAATGAAAAACTGTTTTTT	.	.	TRBJ1-4	TRBV5-1
CASTLLNEQYF	TGTGCCAGCACCTTGCTAAACGAGCAGTACTTC	.	.	TRBJ2-7	TRBV6-5
CASSYLQGPYEQYF	TGTGCCAGCAGTTACCTTCAGGGACCCTACGAGCAGTACTTC	.	.	TRBJ2-7	TRBV6-5
CSVELGPVAFF	TGCAGCGTTGAACTGGGGCCCGTAGCTTTCTTT	.	.	TRBJ1-1	TRBV29-1
CAWSSNQGSPLHF	TGTGCCTGGAGTTCCAACCAAGGTTCACCCCTCCACTTT	.	.	TRBJ1-6	TRBV30
CAWSGLAGLAYEQYF	TGTGCCTGGAGTGGGCTAGCGGGATTGGCCTACGAGCAGTACTTC	.	TRBD2	TRBJ2-7	TRBV30
CASSLMAGSTDTQYF	TGTGCCAGCAGCTTAATGGCAGGTAGCACAGATACGCAGTATTTT	.	.	TRBJ2-3	TRBV7-6
CASMTGGDEQYF	TGTGCCAGCATGACAGGGGGCGACGAGCAGTACTTC	.	TRBD1	TRBJ2-7	TRBV6-6
CASSESTMAGANVLTF	TGTGCCAGCAGTGAGTCAACCATGGCTGGGGCCAACGTCCTGACTTTC	few	.	TRBJ2-6	TRBV6-1
CASSFGQAGADTQYF	TGCGCCAGCAGTTTCGGACAGGCGGGGGCAGATACGCAGTATTTT	few	.	TRBJ2-3	TRBV5-1
CASSLVGAPRAFF	TGTGCCAGCAGCTTAGTTGGTGCTCCGAGAGCTTTCTTT	.	.	TRBJ1-1	TRBV7-3
CASSFNQGYQETQYF	TGCGCCAGCAGCTTTAACCAGGGTTACCAAGAGACCCAGTACTTC	.	.	TRBJ2-5	TRBV5-1
CASSALAGGYLQETQYF	TGTGCCAGCAGCGCACTAGCGGGAGGATACCTCCAAGAGACCCAGTACTTC	.	TRBD2	TRBJ2-5	TRBV11-1
CSVMGQTNYGYTF	TGCAGCGTGATGGGACAGACTAACTATGGCTACACCTTC	.	TRBD1	TRBJ1-2	TRBV29-1
CASSWDLDGYTF	TGCGCCAGCAGCTGGGACCTAGATGGCTACACCTTC	.	.	TRBJ1-2	TRBV5-1
CATSILGTGRGDTQYF	TGTGCCACCAGCATCTTAGGGACAGGGCGCGGAGATACGCAGTATTTT	.	TRBD1	TRBJ2-3	TRBV15
CASSVQRGGEAFF	TGTGCCAGCAGTGTCCAAAGAGGAGGCGAAGCTTTCTTT	.	.	TRBJ1-1	TRBV6-4